This TCR beta chain was identified during a study of blood T cells in healthy people across ages (dated by TCRdb to 2014 to 2015). Concerning the study at large: In model experiments, template switching captured roughly one uniquely barcoded TCR beta cDNA molecule for every two T cells. Age-related changes in TCR beta repertoire diversity were measured in the study by deep sequencing normalized with unique cDNA molecular identifiers. The donors were split into four age groups: young (average about 15 years), middle-aged (39), aged (about 56) and long-lived (more than 80). To avoid experimental bias, donors of different ages were randomly spread across the sequencing lanes. Two additional independent replicas of 1 million unique cDNA reads from the same blood draw were analyzed for two donors (one aged 18 to 30 and one aged 80 or older). Paper-wide results and their limitations: Compared with the aged group, the long-lived group had more naive CD4+ T cells, fewer expanded clones and increased TCR diversity, suggesting age selection. Estimates of total diversity based on one million sequenced T cells were regarded as lower bounds and as underestimates. A strong correlation was found between observed TCR beta diversity and the percentage of naive T cells measured by flow cytometry. Donor CMV infection status was unknown, potentially confounding age-related changes in expanded clonotypes. Since profiling was done on bulk unsorted PBMCs, naive and antigen-experienced compartments could not be conclusively compared. Observed TCR beta diversity per million T cells fell roughly linearly with age, and a significant reduction was already apparent by age around 39.

CDR1 is given as GTSNPN and CDR2 as SVGIG, both from the germline V gene (reference sequence). Its CDR3 holds 12 amino acids, cysteine through phenylalanine. The kept DNA is CDR3 alone, 36 bases in frame from the first base. The trim is 3 bases for V and 13 bases for J, with a gap of 16 bases between the germline ends. Library preparation employed 5' RACE. The sequencing machine was an Illumina HiSeq 2500. A second roughly 6 to 11 cycle PCR used a sample-barcoded 5' primer and a J-beta primer mix. A unique molecular identifier was introduced onto each TCR beta cDNA molecule by a template-switch 5' adaptor carrying 12 random nucleotides. Each sample yielded at least 2.5 million CDR3-containing paired-end reads. The Mint cDNA synthesis kit, primed by a TRBC-specific oligonucleotide, was used to synthesize first-strand cDNA from all RNA. Following uracil-DNA glycosylase treatment, all cDNA underwent a first 18-cycle PCR with the universal primers M1SS and BC2_uni_R. The authors processed their data as follows. Normalization of each sample was performed by random selection of 1 million high-quality reads, each carrying a distinct molecular identifier. Reads with shared molecular identifiers were discarded instead of being binned into consensus sequences. MiTCR, set to a Q25 quality threshold and the strictest error-elimination algorithm, was used for CDR3 identification, clonotype clustering and error correction. A nonparametric unseen species model with Euler transformation was used to estimate lower-bound total TCR beta diversity. Using fastp at Q25 and MiXCR, TCRdb reprocessed the public reads and kept productive beta chains. Records with the same CDR3 protein are collapsed into one entry carrying the most frequent genes and DNA. These V and J calls rely on TCRdb rather than the paper's analysis. This sample comprises around 1,000,000 distinct CDR3 sequences, roughly two fifths of them detected only once. In total, the top ten clones hold around 12% of the sample.

Systemically healthy Caucasian individuals from Russia, 39 in total and aged about 6 to 95 years, were included as donors. Each donor gave approximately 9.4 milliliters of peripheral blood, drawn into EDTA-treated Vacutainer tubes. Ficoll-Paque density-gradient centrifugation was used to isolate PBMCs, with at least 6 million per sample. Total RNA was extracted from PBMCs with Trizol reagent, with at least 5.5 micrograms obtained per sample. For every donor, flow cytometry on a PBMC aliquot measured the percentage of naive CD45RAhigh/CD27high T cells. A note on this clonotype: The target of this receptor is not known. The sample holds no much larger clone one base away, and base qualities are not on file.

The sample taken for sequencing was blood. The TCR originated in a man aged 18 to 35 in good health. The chain employs TRBV30 and TRBJ2-4; TRBD2 is perhaps the D gene, given 6 matching bases. This receptor has the CDR3 CAWRGTIGGQYF. The nucleotides are TGTGCCTGGAGGGGAACGATAGGAGGGCAGTACTTC.